Below, 13 T cell receptor beta chains from the same sample are listed, as sequenced in a study of OX40 agonist ivuxolimab in advanced cancers. Clones were read by immunoSEQ multiplex PCR, and TCRdb kept only the in-frame ones, dropping some. Of approximately 58,000 clones in the sample, about nine tenths are singletons; the top ten hold approximately 0.8%. The sample in question was CD4+ or CD8+ T cells sorted from blood, obtained in a trial of the OX40 agonist ivuxolimab. The receptor set was obtained from an adult with an advanced solid tumor such as melanoma, head and neck, liver or kidney cancer.

J is TRBJ2-1 and V is TRBV7-3, with 9 bases identical to TRBD2. Trimming at V came to 5 bases and at J to 10 bases, leaving 12 bases not matched to a gene. Germline V lookup: CDR1 SGHTA, CDR2 FQGTGA. The CDR3 has 15 amino acids. In DNA form, the CDR3 reads TGTGCCAGCAGCCCAGAGGTAGCGGGAGCTGTCGAGCAGTTCTTC. Protein sequence: CASSPEVAGAVEQFF.

CDR3: CASRETDSSYNEQFF. The CDR3 DNA reads TGTGCCAGCAGGGAGACGGACAGCTCCTACAATGAGCAGTTCTTC. This chain uses TRBV2 with TRBJ2-1, with D perhaps TRBD1 (6 bases). Per germline, CDR1 SNHLY and CDR2 FYNNEI. With 6 bases removed from V and 0 bases from J, the gap between germline ends came to 12 bases. The CDR3 contains 15 residues. The variable domain in full, completed from reference TRBV2 and TRBJ2-1, reads EPEVTQTPSHQVTQMGQEVILRCVPISNHLYFYWYRQILGQKVEFLVSFYNNEISEKSEIFDDQFSVERPDGSNFTLKIRSTKLEDSAMYFCASRETDSSYNEQFFGPGTRLTVL.

The rearrangement uses TRBV4-2 and TRBJ2-7; D is possibly TRBD1 (5 bases). This CDR3 contains 14 residues. Germline lookup yields CDR1 LGHNA and CDR2 YNFKEQ. Trimming took off 1 base at V and 6 bases at J, with 13 bases between the two ends. CDR3 nucleotides: TGTGCCAGCAGCCAAGTCCATGGGGCCGCCGAGCAGTACTTC. Protein: CASSQVHGAAEQYF.

The chain joins TRBV7-8 to TRBJ1-5, with TRBD1 as a possible D gene (5 bases). Germline values: CDR1 SGHVS, CDR2 FQNEAQ. The V end lost 5 bases, the J end lost 7 bases, and 18 bases lay between the germline ends. This CDR3 comprises 15 residues. This chain's CDR3 is CASSRAGAGEQPQHF. CDR3 coding DNA: TGTGCCAGCAGCAGAGCTGGGGCAGGAGAGCAGCCCCAGCATTTT.

This chain uses TRBV29-1 with TRBJ2-4, with D unresolved. The CDR3 runs to 12 residues. In germline, CDR1 is SQVTM, CDR2 ANQGSEA. Trimming took off 4 bases at V and 3 bases at J, with 7 bases between the two ends. The CDR3 coding sequence is TGCAGCGTTGGCGGCAACAAAAACATTCAGTACTTC. This codes for CSVGGNKNIQYF.

The V and J genes are TRBV21-1 and TRBJ2-1; no DNA check was done on the table's D call, TRBD2. TRBV21-1 is tagged as a pseudogene. The length of the CDR3 is 15 residues. The CDR3 DNA sequence: TGTGCCAGCAGCCCCGGGACTAGCGGGAGAAATGAGCAGTTCTTC. The encoded protein is CASSPGTSGRNEQFF.

The rearrangement links TRBV5-1 to TRBJ2-3; TRBD2 aligns across 9 bases. The CDR3 is 18 residues long. The V and J ends lost 4 bases and 0 bases, in that order; junction bases with no gene match: 12. CDR1 is SGHRS, CDR2 YFSETQ, per germline. CDR3: CASSPYSGLAFSTDTQYF. As DNA, the CDR3 is TGCGCCAGCAGCCCCTACTCCGGACTAGCGTTCAGCACAGATACGCAGTATTTT.

V and J are TRBV5-6 and TRBJ2-5; tentatively, D is TRBD1 or TRBD2 (5 bases each). The CDR3 covers 15 residues. CDR1 is SGHDT, CDR2 YYEEEE, per germline. Trimming removed 1 base at V and 1 base at J, with 11 bases between. CDR3 loop: CASSLWGRFQETQYF. The CDR3 nucleotides read TGTGCCAGCAGCTTGTGGGGACGGTTCCAAGAGACCCAGTACTTC. Full variable domain (rest looked up from reference TRBV5-6 and TRBJ2-5): DAGVTQSPTHLIKTRGQQVTLRCSPKSGHDTVSWYQQALGQGPQFIFQYYEEEERQRGNFPDRFSGHQFPNYSSELNVNALLLGDSALYLCASSLWGRFQETQYFGPGTRLLVL.

The chain links TRBV6-6 to TRBJ2-7, with D possibly TRBD2 on 5 matching bases. V was trimmed by 8 bases and J by 2 bases, leaving 16 bases between them. The CDR3 sequence is 14 residues long. In germline, CDR1 is MNHNY, CDR2 SVGAGI (reference sequence). CDR3 amino acids: CASGGGTGTYEQYF. The DNA for the CDR3 is TGTGCCAGCGGTGGAGGCACGGGTACCTACGAGCAGTACTTC.

V gene TRBV27 combines with J gene TRBJ2-6; D may correspond to TRBD1 or TRBD2 (6 bases each). Germline V gene lookup returns CDR1 MNHEY and CDR2 SMNVEV (reference sequence). The germline V and J ends were trimmed by 7 bases and 0 bases, with 13 bases remaining between them. This CDR3 spans 16 amino acids. DNA of the CDR3: TGTGCCAGCACCCCGAGGGGGGACTCTGGGGCCAACGTCCTGACTTTC. Translation: CASTPRGDSGANVLTF.

The chain has TRBV13 and TRBJ2-4; tentatively, D is TRBD2 (5 bases). Deletions cut 5 bases from V and 2 bases from J, with 19 bases between. This CDR3 has 17 amino acids. Germline V gives CDR1 PRHDT, CDR2 FYEKMQ (reference sequence). CDR3 loop: CASSTLLGPKTKNIQYF. The CDR3 DNA sequence: TGTGCCAGCAGCACCTTACTAGGGCCCAAAACCAAAAACATTCAGTACTTC.

This clone occurred once. The chain uses TRBV19 and TRBJ2-5, with 7 bases identical to TRBD2. The CDR3 is 13 amino acids. Trimming took 7 bases from V and 5 from J; bases not matched to a gene: 7. CDR1 is LNHDA and CDR2 is SQIVND in the germline V gene (reference sequence). In DNA, the CDR3 is TGTGCCAGTATGGTCCAGGGAGGGGAGACCCAGTACTTC. This encodes CASMVQGGETQYF.

The V and J genes are TRBV11-2 and TRBJ2-5, with D uncertain. CDR1 is SGHAT and CDR2 is FQNNGV in the germline V gene. The CDR3 spans 14 residues. The V end was cut by 5 bases, the J end by 2 bases, with 12 bases between. CDR3 residues: CASSPRRSQETQYF. The DNA for the CDR3 is TGTGCCAGCAGCCCCAGACGGTCACAAGAGACCCAGTACTTC.